This is a list of T cell receptor beta chains from one sample in a study of cytomegalovirus exposure and HLA in healthy donors. Generated by immunoSEQ multiplex PCR, the TCRdb table keeps only in-frame clones and is missing some. This table has approximately 110,000 clones, around 72% appearing once. Material for sequencing was PBMCs. The receptors shown here come from a woman aged 40 to 50 in good health and CMV-seropositive. Each CDR3 is given with its conserved first and last residue. D genes are given only for firm matches. Only some rows state a clone size, as once, few, many or a class for expanded clones.

d_call j_call v_call clone_size cdr3_nt cdr3_aa
- TRBJ1-1 TRBV18 few TGTGCCAGCTCACGGACAGATGAAGCTTTCTTT CASSRTDEAFF
TRBD1 TRBJ1-6 TRBV5-1 few TGCGCCAGCAGCTCCGGACAGGTCCGAACACCCCTCCACTTT CASSSGQVRTPLHF
- TRBJ2-1 TRBV11-2 once TGTGCCAGCAGCTTAGAGGACTCTTACAATGAGCAGTTCTTC CASSLEDSYNEQFF
- TRBJ1-1 TRBV7-9 once TGTGCCAGCAGCTTCGCAGGGGTGAACACTGAAGCTTTCTTT CASSFAGVNTEAFF
TRBD1 TRBJ2-7 TRBV4-3 - TGCGCCAGCAGCCTCCGGGACAGTACCTACGAGCAGTACTTC CASSLRDSTYEQYF
TRBD1 TRBJ2-7 TRBV7-2 few TGTGCCAGCAGCGCAGGTGGACAGGGCCGCCGATTGAAGCAGTACTTC CASSAGGQGRRLKQYF
- TRBJ2-2 TRBV6-5 once TGTGCCAGCAGGGCGGGGCAGGGGGAGCTGTTTTTT CASRAGQGELFF
- TRBJ1-6 TRBV5-1 - TGCGCCAGCAGCTTGGACCAGAATTCACCCCTCCACTTT CASSLDQNSPLHF
- TRBJ1-6 TRBV15 - TGTGCCACCAGCGAACGACGGAGCTCCTATAATTCACCCCTCCACTTT CATSERRSSYNSPLHF
TRBD2 TRBJ2-5 TRBV9 - TGTGCCAGCAGCGGAGGGACTAGCGAGACCCAGTACTTC CASSGGTSETQYF
TRBD2 TRBJ2-2 TRBV29-1 - TGCAGCGCAACCGCGGGGGGGAACACCGGGGAGCTGTTTTTT CSATAGGNTGELFF
TRBD2 TRBJ2-5 TRBV27 - TGTGCCAGCATCGGGGGGGCCCAAGAGACCCAGTACTTC CASIGGAQETQYF
- TRBJ1-2 TRBV25-1 few TGTGCCAGCAACCCCCAGGATAACTATGGCTACACCTTC CASNPQDNYGYTF
TRBD1 TRBJ1-6 TRBV11-2 - TGTGCCAGCAGCTTACCGACGACAGGGTTGAGGACATTT CASSLPTTGLRTF
TRBD1 TRBJ2-7 TRBV5-1 - TGCGCCAGCAGCTCTACCCCGACAGGGTTAACCTACGAGCAGTACTTC CASSSTPTGLTYEQYF
- TRBJ1-1 TRBV7-8 - TGTGCCAGCAGCTTAGGGGCAGGGGACACTGAAGCTTTCTTT CASSLGAGDTEAFF
TRBD1 TRBJ1-1 TRBV27 - TGTGCCAGCAGTTTCCTGGACAGGGGAGGGACTGAAGCTTTCTTT CASSFLDRGGTEAFF
TRBD1 TRBJ1-1 TRBV9 - TGTGCCAGCAGCGCGGGACAGATGAACACTGAAGCTTTCTTT CASSAGQMNTEAFF
TRBD2 TRBJ2-2 TRBV7-8 - TGTGCCAGCAGCTCCGGCCCCGGGAGGACTTCCGGGGAGCTGTTTTTT CASSSGPGRTSGELFF
- TRBJ1-2 TRBV6-1 - TGTGCCAGCAGTGAAACTACAATTTCTAACTATGGCTACACCTTC CASSETTISNYGYTF
- TRBJ1-1 TRBV20-1 - TGCAGTGCTAGAGATGACAGCGAAGCTTTCTTT CSARDDSEAFF